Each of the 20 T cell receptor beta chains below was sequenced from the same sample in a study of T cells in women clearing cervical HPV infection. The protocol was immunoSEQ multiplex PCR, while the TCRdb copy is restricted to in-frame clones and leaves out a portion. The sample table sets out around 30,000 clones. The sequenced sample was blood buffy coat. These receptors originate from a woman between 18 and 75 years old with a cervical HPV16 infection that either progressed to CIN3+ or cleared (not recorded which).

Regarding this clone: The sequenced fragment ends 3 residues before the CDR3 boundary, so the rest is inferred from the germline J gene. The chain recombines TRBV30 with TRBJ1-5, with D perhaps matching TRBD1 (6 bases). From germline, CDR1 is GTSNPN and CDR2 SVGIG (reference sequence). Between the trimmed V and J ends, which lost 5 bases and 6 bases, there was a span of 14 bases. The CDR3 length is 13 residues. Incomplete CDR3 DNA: TGTGCCTGGTGCCTGGGGGCCGGTCAGCCC. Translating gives CAWCLGAGQP. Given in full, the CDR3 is CAWCLGAGQPQHF.

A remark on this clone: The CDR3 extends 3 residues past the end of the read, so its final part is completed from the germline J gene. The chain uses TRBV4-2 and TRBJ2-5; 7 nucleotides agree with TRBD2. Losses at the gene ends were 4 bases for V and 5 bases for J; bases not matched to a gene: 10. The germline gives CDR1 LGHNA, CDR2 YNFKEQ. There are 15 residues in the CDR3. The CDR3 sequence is CASSRTRVGVETQYF. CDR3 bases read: TGTGCCAGCAGCCGGACTAGGGTGGGGGTGGAGACC.

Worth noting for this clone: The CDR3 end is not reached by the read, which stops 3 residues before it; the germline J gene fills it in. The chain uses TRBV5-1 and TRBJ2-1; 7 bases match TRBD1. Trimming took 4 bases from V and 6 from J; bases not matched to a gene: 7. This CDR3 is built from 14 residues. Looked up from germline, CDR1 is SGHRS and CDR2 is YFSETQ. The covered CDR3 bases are TGCGCCAGCAGCCCCCGGACAGGAACCAATGAG. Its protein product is CASSPRTGTNE. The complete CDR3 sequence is CASSPRTGTNEQFF.

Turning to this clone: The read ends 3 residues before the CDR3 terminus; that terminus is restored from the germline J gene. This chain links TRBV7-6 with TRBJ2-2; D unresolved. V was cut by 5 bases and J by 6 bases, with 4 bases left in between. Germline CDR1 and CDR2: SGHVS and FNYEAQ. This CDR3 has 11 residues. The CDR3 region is CASSQSGELFF. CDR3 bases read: TGTGCCAGCAGCCAATCCGGGGAG.

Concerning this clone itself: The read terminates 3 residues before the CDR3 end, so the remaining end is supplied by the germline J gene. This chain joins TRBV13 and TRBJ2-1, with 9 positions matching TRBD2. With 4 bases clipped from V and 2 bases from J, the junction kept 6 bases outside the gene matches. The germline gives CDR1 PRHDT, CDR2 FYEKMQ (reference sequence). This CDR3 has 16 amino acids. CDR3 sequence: CASSSSQRGAYNEQFF. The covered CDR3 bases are TGTGCCAGCAGCTCGTCCCAGCGGGGGGCCTACAATGAG. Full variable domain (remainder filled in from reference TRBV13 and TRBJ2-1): AAGVIQSPRHLIKEKRETATLKCYPIPRHDTVYWYQQGPGQDPQFLISFYEKMQSDKGSIPDRFSAQQFSDYHSELNMSSLELGDSALYFCASSSSQRGAYNEQFFGPGTRLTVL.

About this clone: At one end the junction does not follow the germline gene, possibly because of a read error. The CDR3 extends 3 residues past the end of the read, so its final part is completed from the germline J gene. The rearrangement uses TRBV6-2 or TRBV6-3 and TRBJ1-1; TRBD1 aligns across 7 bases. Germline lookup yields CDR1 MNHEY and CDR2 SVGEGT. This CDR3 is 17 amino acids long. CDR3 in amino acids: CASSYSIIGRGNIEAFF. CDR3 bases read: TGTGCCAGCAGTTACTCGATTATCGGCAGGGGGAACATTGAA.

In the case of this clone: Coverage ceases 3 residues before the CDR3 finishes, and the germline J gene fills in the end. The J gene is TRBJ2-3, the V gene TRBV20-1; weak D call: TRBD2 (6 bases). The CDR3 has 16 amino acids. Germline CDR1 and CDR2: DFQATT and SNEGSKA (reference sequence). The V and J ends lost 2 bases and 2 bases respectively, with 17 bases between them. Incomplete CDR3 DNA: TGCAGTGCTAGACCCACCAGCGGGTACCACACAGATACG. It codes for CSARPTSGYHTDT. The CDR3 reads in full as CSARPTSGYHTDTQYF.

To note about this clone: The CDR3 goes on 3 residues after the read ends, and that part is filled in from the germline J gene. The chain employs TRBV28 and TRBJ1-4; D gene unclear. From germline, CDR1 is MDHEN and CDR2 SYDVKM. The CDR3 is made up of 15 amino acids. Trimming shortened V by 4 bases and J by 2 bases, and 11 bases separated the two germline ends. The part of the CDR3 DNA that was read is TGTGCCAGCAGTTACTCCAGCAGGACTAATGAAAAA. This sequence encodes CASSYSSRTNEK. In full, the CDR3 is CASSYSSRTNEKLFF. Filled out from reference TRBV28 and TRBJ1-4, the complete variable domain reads DVKVTQSSRYLVKRTGEKVFLECVQDMDHENMFWYRQDPGLGLRLIYFSYDVKMKEKGDIPEGYSVSREKKERFSLILESASTNQTSMYLCASSYSSRTNEKLFFGSGTQLSVL.

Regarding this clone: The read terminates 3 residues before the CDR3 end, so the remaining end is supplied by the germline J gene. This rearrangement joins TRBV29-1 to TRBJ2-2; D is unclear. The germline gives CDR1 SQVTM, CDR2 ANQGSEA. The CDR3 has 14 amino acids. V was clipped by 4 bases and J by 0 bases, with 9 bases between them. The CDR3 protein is CSVATGANTGELFF. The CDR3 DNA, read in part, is TGCAGCGTTGCGACGGGTGCGAACACCGGGGAG.

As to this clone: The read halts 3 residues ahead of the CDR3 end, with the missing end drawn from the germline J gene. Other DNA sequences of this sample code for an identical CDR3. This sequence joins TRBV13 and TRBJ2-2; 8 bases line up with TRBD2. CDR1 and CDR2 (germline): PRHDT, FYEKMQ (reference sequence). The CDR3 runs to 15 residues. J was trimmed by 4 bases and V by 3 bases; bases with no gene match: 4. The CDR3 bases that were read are TGTGCCAGCAGCTTTATACGGGGGGGCACCGGGGAG. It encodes CASSFIRGGTGE. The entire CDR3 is CASSFIRGGTGELFF.

The CDR3 loop reads CASSEARTPEGAFF. The CDR3 bases that were read are TGTGCCAGCAGTGAAGCGCGGACACCCGAAGGA. The chain couples TRBV2 to TRBJ1-1, with D possibly being TRBD1 (5 bases). The sequence runs out 3 residues before the end of the CDR3; the remainder is reconstructed from the germline J gene. The germline gives CDR1 SNHLY, CDR2 FYNNEI. There are 14 residues in the CDR3.

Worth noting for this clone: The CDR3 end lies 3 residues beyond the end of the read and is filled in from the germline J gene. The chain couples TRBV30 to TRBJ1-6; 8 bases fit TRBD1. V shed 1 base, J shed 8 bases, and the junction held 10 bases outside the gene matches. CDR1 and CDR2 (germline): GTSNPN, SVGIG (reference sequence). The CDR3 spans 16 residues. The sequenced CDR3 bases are TGTGCCTGGAGTGAAACGGCCGGGACAGGAGATTCACCC. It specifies CAWSETAGTGDSP. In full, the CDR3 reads CAWSETAGTGDSPLHF.

The sequenced CDR3 bases are TGTGCCAGTACCATGCCAGGGGTGGGCACTGAA. Translation gives CASTMPGVGTE. The full CDR3 reads CASTMPGVGTEAFF. The chain links TRBV19 to TRBJ1-1; D might be TRBD1 (6 bases). The CDR3 goes on 3 residues after the read ends, and that part is filled in from the germline J gene. Trimming left V 7 bases short and J 4 bases short, with 16 bases between. The CDR3 covers 14 residues. Germline loops: CDR1 LNHDA, CDR2 SQIVND (reference sequence).

CDR3 DNA (partial): TGTGCCAGCAGCCCCACCCTAACAGATACG. Its protein is CASSPTLTDT. The full CDR3 protein is CASSPTLTDTQYF. The V and J genes are TRBV5-4 and TRBJ2-3; D unresolved. The read halts 3 residues ahead of the CDR3 end, with the missing end drawn from the germline J gene. V was clipped by 4 bases and J by 3 bases, with 9 bases between them. This CDR3 has 13 amino acids. Germline CDR1 and CDR2: SGHNT and YYREEE (reference sequence).

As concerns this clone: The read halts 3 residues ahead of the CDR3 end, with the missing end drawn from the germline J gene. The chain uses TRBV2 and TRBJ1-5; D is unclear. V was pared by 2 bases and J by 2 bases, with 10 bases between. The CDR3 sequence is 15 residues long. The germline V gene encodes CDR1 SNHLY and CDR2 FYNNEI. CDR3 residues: CASSERHQGNQPQHF. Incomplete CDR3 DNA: TGTGCCAGCAGTGAACGACACCAAGGCAATCAGCCC.

CDR3 residues: CAISEPSGISTDTQYF. CDR3 DNA, as far as it was read: TGTGCCATCAGTGAGCCTAGCGGGATAAGCACAGATACG. The V call is TRBV10-3, the J call TRBJ2-3, with 9 bases aligning to TRBD2. The CDR3 goes on 3 residues after the read ends, and that part is filled in from the germline J gene. V was clipped by 2 bases and J by 0 bases; unmatched bases: 3. The germline CDR1 and CDR2 sequences are ENHRY and SYGVKD. CDR3 length: 16 residues.

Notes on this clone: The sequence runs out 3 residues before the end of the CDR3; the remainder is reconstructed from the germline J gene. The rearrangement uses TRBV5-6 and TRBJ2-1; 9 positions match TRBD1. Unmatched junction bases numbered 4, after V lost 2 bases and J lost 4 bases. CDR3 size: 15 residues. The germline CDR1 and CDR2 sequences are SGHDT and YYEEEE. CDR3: CASSLGTGPYNEQFF. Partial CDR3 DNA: TGTGCCAGCAGCTTAGGGACAGGGCCTTACAATGAG.

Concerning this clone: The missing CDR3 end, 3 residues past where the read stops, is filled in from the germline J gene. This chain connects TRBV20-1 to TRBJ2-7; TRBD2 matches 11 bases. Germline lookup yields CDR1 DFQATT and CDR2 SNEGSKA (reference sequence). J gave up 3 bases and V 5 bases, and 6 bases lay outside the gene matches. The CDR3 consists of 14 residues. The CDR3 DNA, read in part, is TGCAGTGCTCTTACTAGCGGGGGCTTCTACGAG. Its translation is CSALTSGGFYE. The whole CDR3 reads CSALTSGGFYEQYF.

The CDR3 here is CAWSLGGYEQYF. Partial CDR3 DNA: TGTGCCTGGAGCCTAGGGGGCTACGAG. The J gene is TRBJ2-7, the V gene TRBV30, with D perhaps TRBD1 (6 bases). The CDR3 end lies 3 residues beyond the end of the read and is filled in from the germline J gene. The length of the CDR3 is 12 residues. Germline V CDR1 and CDR2: GTSNPN, SVGIG (reference sequence). With 3 bases removed from V and 3 bases from J, the gap between germline ends came to 9 bases.

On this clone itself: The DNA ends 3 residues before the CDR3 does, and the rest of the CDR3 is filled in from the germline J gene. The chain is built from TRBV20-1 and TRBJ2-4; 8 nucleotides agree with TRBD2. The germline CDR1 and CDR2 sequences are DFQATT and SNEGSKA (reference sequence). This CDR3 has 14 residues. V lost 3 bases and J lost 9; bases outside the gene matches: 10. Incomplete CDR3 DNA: TGCAGTGCTAGTGCCGGGACTAGTCGAACCATT. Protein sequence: CSASAGTSRTI. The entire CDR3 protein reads CSASAGTSRTIQYF.